This T cell receptor (beta chain) was captured in a study of blood T cell repertoires in COVID-19. For the study at large: In each case, the material was cDNA or gDNA derived from T cells, B-cell-depleted T cells, or PBMCs.

Clones were read by immunoSEQ multiplex PCR, and TCRdb kept only the in-frame ones, dropping some. The data hold over 120,000 clones, with about 76% observed a single time. The sequence was obtained from a human donor in a cohort sampled during active COVID-19. The sequenced sample was peripheral blood.

CDR3 protein: CASKTSGSSYEQYF. CDR3 bases: TGTGCCAGCAAAACTTCAGGGTCTTCCTACGAGCAGTACTTC. This sequence joins TRBV28 and TRBJ2-7, with D possibly matching TRBD1 (5 bases). The CDR3 spans 14 residues. Trimming took 7 bases from V and 1 from J, leaving 14 bases between them. CDR1 MDHEN and CDR2 SYDVKM come from the germline V gene.